This note documents a single T cell receptor beta chain sequence. The clone's antigen remains unknown. No clone much larger than this one lies a single base away; base qualities are absent. This specimen belongs to a study of response to subunit inactivated influenza vaccine (dated by TCRdb to between 2018 and 2020). At the level of the whole study: The study used deep quantitative T cell receptor repertoire profiling to track responses to a trivalent subunit inactivated influenza vaccine.

Taken from cysteine to phenylalanine, the CDR3 has 15 residues. Just the 45-base CDR3 DNA is kept, in frame starting at base 1. V ends up 7 bases short and J 0 bases short, with an unmatched junction base count of 7. Taken from the germline V gene (reference sequence), the CDR1 and CDR2 loops are DFQATT and SNEGSKA. On the study overall, not on this receptor specifically: The authors proposed that each seasonal influenza vaccination may bring in only a limited number of new T cells.

Libraries were prepared through RT-PCR. The run used an Illumina HiSeq 2500. TCRdb redid the processing of the public reads, applying fastp at Q25 and MiXCR, and retained in-frame beta chains. Rows are combined by CDR3 protein, so each entry shows the most common genes and DNA. The sample table holds a few hundred thousand distinct CDR3 sequences, of which 9% to 15% were seen once. The top ten constitute about 7.8% of the sample. The receptor was isolated from a man aged 50 to 60 who received an inactivated influenza vaccine. Donor details come from another sample of the same person, matched by shared clones. The rearranged segments are TRBV20-1 and TRBJ2-4; 9 central bases correspond to TRBD2. The material sequenced was non-naive T cells sorted from PBMCs, taken about 14 days before vaccination. Reading the label with the study, this specimen's cell subset or site is: memory T cell fraction. The nucleotide sequence reads as follows: TGCAGTGTAAAAGGACTAGCGATAGCCAAAAACATTCAGTACTTC. It codes for CSVKGLAIAKNIQYF.